This entry lists 20 T cell receptor beta chains sequenced from one sample in a study of cytomegalovirus exposure and HLA in healthy donors. PCR amplification relied on 60 Vbeta primers (plus 13 Jbeta primers). The repertoire was sequenced with immunoSEQ multiplex PCR; TCRdb's copy has only in-frame clones and lacks some. The data hold under 200,000 clones, with about three quarters observed a single time. Sequencing was carried out using PBMCs. The source of these receptors is a woman in her forties in good health and CMV-seronegative.

This chain uses TRBV11-3 with TRBJ2-3, with D possibly being TRBD2 (5 bases). The CDR3 consists of 15 residues. Germline CDR1 reads SGHNT; CDR2 reads YENEEA. V shed 5 bases and J shed 0 bases, with 12 bases lying between them. The CDR3: CASSRGRVSTDTQYF. CDR3 sequence (DNA): TGTGCCAGCAGCCGGGGAAGGGTTAGCACAGATACGCAGTATTTT.

The chain links TRBV4-2 to TRBJ2-7; TRBD1 matches 9 bases. Trimming took 2 bases from V and 2 from J; bases not matched to a gene: 13. Germline V gives CDR1 LGHNA, CDR2 YNFKEQ. This CDR3 is 18 amino acids long. CDR3 bases: TGTGCCAGCAGCCAAAACGACCCCGGGACAGGGTCTCCCTACGAGCAGTACTTC. Protein: CASSQNDPGTGSPYEQYF.

The gene calls are TRBV5-1 and TRBJ2-5, with 9 bases lining up with TRBD1. Matching the DNA end better, TRBJ2-7 makes the J call doubtful. CDR3 length: 16 amino acids. Germline CDR1 SGHRS, CDR2 YFSETQ. CDR3 bases: TGCGCCAGCAGCTTAAGTCCGGGACAGGGTGCCTACGAGCAGTACTTC. The encoded protein is CASSLSPGQGAYEQYF.

The chain employs TRBV5-1 and TRBJ2-2; tentative D call: TRBD1 (6 bases). Trimming took off 0 bases at V and 6 bases at J, with 18 bases between the two ends. This CDR3 contains 17 residues. Germline V gives CDR1 SGHRS, CDR2 YFSETQ. The CDR3: CASSLAVRGQPAGELFF. The CDR3 nucleotides are TGCGCCAGCAGCTTGGCGGTCAGGGGCCAACCCGCCGGGGAGCTGTTTTTT.

This sequence joins TRBV19 and TRBJ1-5, with 7 bases identical to TRBD1. Trimming cost V 3 bases and J 4 bases; bases outside gene matches: 3. The CDR3 has 14 residues. Per the germline V gene, CDR1 is LNHDA and CDR2 is SQIVND (reference sequence). In DNA, the CDR3 is TGTGCCAGTAGTATCCGGACAGGAAATCAGCCCCAGCATTTT. Amino acids: CASSIRTGNQPQHF. Full variable domain (outside the CDR3, taken from reference TRBV19 and TRBJ1-5): DGGITQSPKYLFRKEGQNVTLSCEQNLNHDAMYWYRQDPGQGLRLIYYSQIVNDFQKGDIAEGYSVSREKKESFPLTVTSAQKNPTAFYLCASSIRTGNQPQHFGDGTRLSIL.

The V and J genes are TRBV19 and TRBJ2-2, with 7 bases that match TRBD1. The J segment lost 0 bases and the V segment lost 3 bases, leaving 7 bases of the junction unmatched. CDR3 length: 17 amino acids. Germline CDR1 LNHDA, CDR2 SQIVND (reference sequence). CDR3 in amino acids: CASSMRLTGSNTGELFF. In DNA form, the CDR3 reads TGTGCCAGTAGTATGAGGCTGACAGGGTCGAACACCGGGGAGCTGTTTTTT.

The V call is TRBV28, the J call TRBJ1-1; maybe TRBD1 (5 bases). Germline V lookup: CDR1 MDHEN, CDR2 SYDVKM. Trimming removed 8 bases at V and 4 bases at J, with 14 bases between. The CDR3 consists of 13 residues. CDR3 loop: CASLPGRATEAFF. CDR3 DNA: TGTGCCAGCCTCCCGGGCAGGGCCACTGAAGCTTTCTTT.

The rearrangement joins TRBV2 to TRBJ1-1; tentative D call: TRBD1 (6 bases). The V and J ends lost 6 bases and 4 bases respectively, with 15 bases between them. The V gene's germline CDR1 is SNHLY and CDR2 FYNNEI. The CDR3 spans 14 residues. The CDR3 DNA is TGTGCCAGCAGGGAGACAGGATTCGCCACTGAAGCTTTCTTT. Encoded protein: CASRETGFATEAFF.

The rearrangement joins TRBV5-8 to TRBJ1-4, with D perhaps matching TRBD1 (6 bases). V lost 5 bases and J lost 16, with 12 bases in between. CDR1 is SGHTS and CDR2 is YDEGEE in the germline V gene. CDR3 length: 10 residues. The CDR3 loop is CASRGEDRFF. In DNA, the CDR3 is TGTGCCAGCAGGGGCGAGGACAGGTTTTTT.

The chain joins TRBV11-3 to TRBJ2-1, with TRBD2 matching 8 bases. The CDR3 contains 16 residues. Germline assignment: CDR1 SGHNT and CDR2 YENEEA. V shed 0 bases and J 4 bases; nucleotides not matched to a gene: 5. The CDR3 region has the DNA TGTGCCAGCAGCTTAGATAACCGCGGGGGGTACAATGAGCAGTTCTTC. This encodes CASSLDNRGGYNEQFF.

The rearrangement joins TRBV13 to TRBJ1-1; TRBD1 agrees at 9 bases. Germline trimming cut 1 base from V and 11 bases from J; bases unmatched to any gene: 8. The germline V gene encodes CDR1 PRHDT and CDR2 FYEKMQ (reference sequence). This CDR3 contains 14 residues. The chain's CDR3 is CASSLAFRDRVAFF. In DNA, the CDR3 is TGTGCCAGCAGCTTAGCCTTCCGGGACAGGGTCGCTTTCTTT.

The chain carries TRBV4-2 and TRBJ1-1, with D possibly being TRBD1 (6 bases). Trimming left V 4 bases short and J 0 bases short, with 18 bases between. Germline V lookup: CDR1 LGHNA, CDR2 YNFKEQ. The CDR3 length is 17 residues. This chain's CDR3 is CASSPRGASSLNTEAFF. The CDR3 DNA reads TGTGCCAGCAGCCCCCGGGGGGCTAGTAGCTTGAACACTGAAGCTTTCTTT.

The V gene is TRBV2, the J gene TRBJ2-5; 11 bases match TRBD1. Germline V gene lookup returns CDR1 SNHLY and CDR2 FYNNEI. The CDR3 sequence is 15 residues long. The junction had 1 base not matched to a gene; V was cut back by 4 bases and J by 0 bases. The CDR3 loop reads CASSGTGGNQETQYF. CDR3 nucleotides: TGTGCCAGCAGTGGGACAGGGGGCAACCAAGAGACCCAGTACTTC.

In its sample, this clone was seen once. The J gene is TRBJ1-1, the V gene TRBV29-1; tentative D call: TRBD1 (6 bases). CDR1 SQVTM and CDR2 ANQGSEA come from the germline V gene. The CDR3 is 14 amino acids. With 7 bases removed from V and 0 bases from J, the gap between germline ends came to 15 bases. The CDR3 here is CSADRGNVNTEAFF. DNA of the CDR3: TGCAGCGCCGATAGGGGGAACGTGAACACTGAAGCTTTCTTT. Based on the CDR3 plus reference TRBV29-1 and TRBJ1-1, the full variable domain is SAVISQKPSRDICQRGTSLTIQCQVDSQVTMMFWYRQQPGQSLTLIATANQGSEATYESGFVIDKFPISRPNLTFSTLTVSNMSPEDSSIYLCSADRGNVNTEAFFGQGTRLTVV.

This chain links TRBV5-1 with TRBJ2-2, with D tentatively TRBD1 (5 bases). Deletions cut 4 bases from V and 5 bases from J, with 9 bases between. From germline, CDR1 is SGHRS and CDR2 YFSETQ. The CDR3 consists of 13 residues. The CDR3 sequence: CASSARVTGELFF. The CDR3 nucleotides read TGCGCCAGCAGCGCCAGGGTTACCGGGGAGCTGTTTTTT.

This clone was counted once. The chain carries TRBV15 and TRBJ2-5; 7 nucleotides align to TRBD2. The V gene's germline CDR1 is LNHNV and CDR2 YYDKDF (reference sequence). With V trimmed by 0 bases and J by 4 bases, 8 bases remained unmatched. The CDR3 is made up of 16 amino acids. The chain's CDR3 is CATSRDLGPGGETQYF. In nucleotides, the CDR3 is TGTGCCACCAGCAGAGATTTGGGGCCGGGGGGAGAGACCCAGTACTTC. The entire variable domain, with the rest obtained from reference TRBV15 and TRBJ2-5, is as follows: DAMVIQNPRYQVTQFGKPVTLSCSQTLNHNVMYWYQQKSSQAPKLLFHYYDKDFNNEADTPDNFQSRRPNTSFCFLDIRSPGLGDTAMYLCATSRDLGPGGETQYFGPGTRLLVL.

This CDR3 is CASSSSDWILFF. The CDR3 DNA is TGTGCCAGCAGTTCCTCGGACTGGATACTGTTTTTT. The rearrangement links TRBV28 to TRBJ1-4; D remains unclear. Germline V gene lookup returns CDR1 MDHEN and CDR2 SYDVKM. This CDR3 spans 12 amino acids. Trimming cost V 4 bases and J 13 bases, with 13 bases left between them.

The chain combines TRBV10-3 with TRBJ2-7, with 7 bases that match TRBD1. CDR1 and CDR2 (germline): ENHRY, SYGVKD. The CDR3 has 12 amino acids. V shed 10 bases, J shed 5 bases, and the junction held 8 bases outside the gene matches. The CDR3 protein is CATFERGHEQYF. CDR3 sequence (DNA): TGTGCCACCTTTGAAAGGGGGCACGAGCAGTACTTC.

This clone was seen once. This rearrangement joins TRBV27 to TRBJ1-2; 7 nucleotides match TRBD1. J gave up 0 bases and V 5 bases, and 24 bases lay outside the gene matches. The CDR3 totals 21 residues. Germline values: CDR1 MNHEY, CDR2 SMNVEV (reference sequence). Here the CDR3 reads CASSTQGSSGLSTLANYGYTF. CDR3 nucleotide sequence: TGTGCCAGCAGTACACAGGGGTCTAGCGGGTTATCAACGTTAGCTAACTATGGCTACACCTTC.

The chain uses TRBV1 and TRBJ2-1; the tabulated D call, TRBD2, remains unverified against the DNA. TRBV1 is annotated as a pseudogene. The CDR3 loop spans 18 amino acids. The CDR3 loop is CTSSQDPALAGGYNEQFF. CDR3 bases: TGCACCAGCAGCCAAGATCCGGCACTAGCGGGGGGTTACAATGAGCAGTTCTTC.